Each of the 16 T cell receptor beta chains below was sequenced from the same sample in a study of shared clonotypes between healthy human individuals. TCRdb's table, derived via immunoSEQ multiplex PCR, lists solely in-frame clones and lacks some. This table has roughly 570,000 clones, roughly 98% appearing once. CD45RO-negative, CCR7-positively selected cells formed the naive CD8 fraction, excluding terminally differentiated effector memory CD45RA+ cells. Sequencing was carried out using naive CD8+ T cells sorted from blood. The receptors originated from a man younger than 45 in good health.

This chain connects TRBV30 to TRBJ1-2; D not resolved. CDR1 is GTSNPN, CDR2 SVGIG, per germline (reference sequence). The CDR3 totals 10 residues. The V and J ends lost 3 bases and 8 bases respectively, with 7 bases between them. The CDR3 bases are TGTGCCTGGAGAAGAGGCGGCTACACCTTC. It yields the protein CAWRRGGYTF.

The chain combines TRBV29-1 with TRBJ2-1, with 7 bases lining up with TRBD2. CDR1 SQVTM and CDR2 ANQGSEA come from the germline V gene. This CDR3 is 14 amino acids long. V lost 7 bases and J lost 4; bases outside the gene matches: 10. The CDR3 sequence is CSAEGRGTYNEQFF. In nucleotides, the CDR3 is TGCAGCGCCGAGGGGCGGGGGACGTACAATGAGCAGTTCTTC.

The gene calls are TRBV2 and TRBJ2-7; D unresolved. The germline V gene encodes CDR1 SNHLY and CDR2 FYNNEI. There are 12 residues in the CDR3. V gave up 1 base and J gave up 2 bases, with 3 bases separating them. CDR3 region: CASSEVPYEQYF. The CDR3 nucleotides read TGTGCCAGCAGTGAAGTACCCTACGAGCAGTACTTC. The full variable domain, rest sourced from reference TRBV2 and TRBJ2-7, is EPEVTQTPSHQVTQMGQEVILRCVPISNHLYFYWYRQILGQKVEFLVSFYNNEISEKSEIFDDQFSVERPDGSNFTLKIRSTKLEDSAMYFCASSEVPYEQYFGPGTRLTVT.

The chain combines TRBV7-9 with TRBJ2-5; D not resolved. Germline V CDR1 and CDR2: SEHNR, FQNEAQ (reference sequence). The CDR3 loop spans 13 amino acids. Trimming removed 4 bases from V and 4 bases from J, with 10 bases in between. The CDR3 reads CASSSVGIETQYF. CDR3 sequence (DNA): TGTGCCAGCAGCTCCGTGGGCATAGAGACCCAGTACTTC.

The gene calls are TRBV4-3 and TRBJ2-7, with D unresolved. Germline V lookup: CDR1 LGHNA, CDR2 YSLEER. Between the trimmed V and J ends, which lost 0 bases and 3 bases, there was a span of 12 bases. The length of the CDR3 is 15 residues. The CDR3 reads CASSQDRAGIYEQYF. Here the CDR3 DNA reads TGCGCCAGCAGCCAAGATAGGGCAGGAATCTACGAGCAGTACTTC.

V is TRBV29-1 and J is TRBJ1-2, with 7 positions matching TRBD1. J was trimmed by 1 base and V by 3 bases; bases with no gene match: 8. Germline values: CDR1 SQVTM, CDR2 ANQGSEA. The CDR3 covers 15 residues. The CDR3 DNA reads as TGCAGCGTTGAGGGCAGGGGGATACGTAACTATGGCTACACCTTC. This encodes CSVEGRGIRNYGYTF.

This chain joins TRBV6-5 and TRBJ2-7; possibly TRBD2 for D (5 bases). The CDR3 loop spans 13 amino acids. Germline-derived CDR1 and CDR2 are MNHEY and SVGAGI. The ends were cut back, 3 bases at V and 3 bases at J, with 9 bases in the middle. The CDR3 region is CASSYDGNYEQYF. Written as DNA, the CDR3 is TGTGCCAGCAGTTATGACGGGAACTACGAGCAGTACTTC.

This chain uses TRBV15 with TRBJ2-7; no clear D. CDR3 size: 12 residues. CDR1 and CDR2 (germline): LNHNV, YYDKDF (reference sequence). Trimming took 4 bases from V and 4 from J, leaving 8 bases between them. The CDR3 DNA follows: TGTGCCACCAGCACACCCCCGTACGAGCAGTACTTC. This codes for CATSTPPYEQYF.

The CDR3 reads CATRGQGYNEQFF. The CDR3 DNA sequence: TGTGCCACCCGGGGACAGGGGTACAATGAGCAGTTCTTC. The V call is TRBV25-1, the J call TRBJ2-1, with 10 positions matching TRBD1. Germline V gene data show CDR1 as MGHDK and CDR2 as SYGVNS. With V trimmed by 10 bases and J by 4 bases, 4 bases remained unmatched. The CDR3 extends over 13 amino acids.

The rearrangement uses TRBV4-3 and TRBJ1-4, with TRBD1 matching over 10 bases. J lost 3 bases, V lost 3 bases, and 4 bases had no gene match. Germline-derived CDR1 and CDR2 are LGHNA and YSLEER. This CDR3 has 16 residues. The CDR3: CASSQGGTGANEKLFF. CDR3 in DNA: TGCGCCAGCAGCCAGGGCGGGACAGGGGCTAATGAAAAACTGTTTTTT.

The chain combines TRBV7-8 with TRBJ2-7; no definite D call. This CDR3 comprises 12 residues. Trimming stripped 8 bases from V and 0 bases from J, with 8 bases between. Germline assignment: CDR1 SGHVS and CDR2 FQNEAQ. CDR3 DNA: TGTGCCAGCGGGGTTCCCTCCTACGAGCAGTACTTC. Amino acids: CASGVPSYEQYF.

The chain employs TRBV7-6 and TRBJ2-1, with 9 bases identical to TRBD2. J lost 10 bases, V lost 1 base, and 8 bases had no gene match. The germline V gene has CDR1 SGHVS and CDR2 FNYEAQ. The CDR3 is made up of 15 amino acids. The CDR3 region has the DNA TGTGCCAGCAGCTTAGAATGGAGCCTAGCGGGAGAGCAGTTCTTC. Translating it yields CASSLEWSLAGEQFF.

The chain combines TRBV4-1 with TRBJ2-1; D gene ambiguous. CDR3 length: 14 amino acids. From germline, CDR1 is MGHRA and CDR2 YSYEKL. V was clipped by 5 bases and J by 5 bases, with 13 bases between them. CDR3 in amino acids: CASSFGPSDNEQFF. In nucleotides, the CDR3 is TGCGCCAGCAGCTTCGGACCTTCCGACAATGAGCAGTTCTTC.

V usage is TRBV9 and J usage is TRBJ1-1; D is unclear. The CDR3 runs to 13 residues. V lost 6 bases, J lost 3 bases, and 12 bases lay in between. The germline V gene has CDR1 SGDLS and CDR2 YYNGEE. CDR3 in DNA: TGTGCCAGCAAGAGCATTCTCGACACTGAAGCTTTCTTT. Translation: CASKSILDTEAFF.

This clone was observed a single time. The chain has TRBV27 and TRBJ2-7; D is uncertain. Germline V gives CDR1 MNHEY, CDR2 SMNVEV (reference sequence). The CDR3 totals 14 residues. Trimming cost V 7 bases and J 2 bases, with 15 bases left between them. In nucleotides, the CDR3 is TGTGCCAGCACCACTTTCTCACCTACCTACGAGCAGTACTTC. Amino acid sequence: CASTTFSPTYEQYF.

The V call is TRBV12-5, the J call TRBJ2-1; 8 bases fit TRBD2. Per the germline V gene, CDR1 is LGHNT and CDR2 is FRNRAP. Germline trimming cut 0 bases from V and 0 bases from J; bases unmatched to any gene: 4. The CDR3 length is 17 residues. CDR3 DNA sequence: TGTGCTAGTGGTTTGGTACTAGCGGAAAACTCCTACAATGAGCAGTTCTTC. It yields the protein CASGLVLAENSYNEQFF.